The clone carrying this T cell receptor beta chain occurred many times. The sample originates from a study of identical twins. The CDR3 spans 16 residues. The germline V and J ends were trimmed by 0 bases and 4 bases, with 13 bases remaining between them. Germline CDR1 is SGHRS and CDR2 is YFSETQ. MiXCR, run by TCRdb on the 5' RACE reads, gives a single entry per CDR3 protein. The sample holds fewer than 650,000 distinct CDR3 sequences, 9% to 10% seen once. This sample also appeared in a second study, on yellow fever vaccine responses in identical twins.

The clonotype comes from a woman under 30 in good health. V is TRBV5-1 and J is TRBJ2-2; D is possibly TRBD1 (6 bases). What was sequenced was PBMCs. The CDR3 bases are TGCGCCAGCAGCTTGGGTTTGGGGGCTGGCACCGGGGAGCTGTTTTTT. Translated: CASSLGLGAGTGELFF.